Described below is a single TCR beta chain sequence and its context. Its matching antigen is unknown. This sample stems from a study of cytomegalovirus exposure and HLA in healthy donors. Points from the study as a whole: Reports indicated that the classifier achieved high specificity and sensitivity in diagnosing cytomegalovirus status. According to the study, some 160 TCR beta chains were cytomegalovirus-associated. A later analysis found first-cohort TCR clusters tended to co-occur in the 90 to 150 validation repertoires. Most TCR sequences were seen very rarely across donors, but some public TCRs occurred in many.

Trimming removed 1 base at V and 1 base at J, with 4 bases between. CDR3 length equals 13 residues. Germline V gene data show CDR1 as MDHEN and CDR2 as SYDVKM. The table came from immunoSEQ multiplex PCR; TCRdb's copy has only in-frame clones and leaves some out. Of approximately 180,000 clones listed, around 88% are singletons. The origin of this receptor is a woman under 30 in good health and CMV-seronegative. Material for sequencing was PBMCs. The rearrangement joins TRBV28 to TRBJ1-1; no reliable D call. CDR3 in DNA: TGTGCCAGCAGTTTATTCTCGAACACTGAAGCTTTCTTT. Translation gives CASSLFSNTEAFF.